The entry that follows covers one TCR beta chain sequence. Its specificity is not known. This sample is drawn from a study of T cell repertoires in cytomegalovirus infection. Looking at the study overall: Newly reported HLA-C-restricted and thoroughly characterized HLA-B-restricted CMV epitopes were employed. The public TCR beta signatures pointed to both CMV infection and matching HLA type. Findings of the study overall: What dominated the ex vivo response were HLA-C-restricted CMV-specific TCR beta clonotypes. Using cumulative public TCR beta family frequency, the authors identified those who carried CMV together with the relevant HLA.

V was cut by 6 bases and J by 7 bases, with 15 bases left in between. The CDR3 loop spans 14 amino acids. MiXCR, run by TCRdb on the reads, gives a single entry per CDR3 protein. The table records 640,000 or so distinct CDR3 sequences, 33% of them present only once. The chain carries TRBV12-3 or TRBV12-4 and TRBJ1-4, with D possibly TRBD1 on 5 matching bases. The source was cultured PBMCs, collected from culture after CMV antigen stimulation. The origin of this receptor is a human donor in good health (CMV status not recorded). Some clones in this sample may be carry-over from other donors' samples. The CDR3 protein is CASSQTGGGEKLFF. For the CDR3, the DNA is TGTGCCAGCAGCCAGACCGGTGGGGGTGAAAAACTGTTTTTT.